This T cell receptor beta chain was observed in a study of Graves' ophthalmopathy and Graves' hyperthyroidism. At the level of the study: Peripheral blood was gathered at first diagnosis, ahead of any treatment whatsoever. Study-level findings and limits: Thyroid clonotypes that were expanded above 0.001 frequency mostly also appeared in blood. The model predicted progression of ophthalmopathy with a sensitivity of 60% to 71%, and its specificity was about 72%.

CDR3 size: 13 residues. Germline loops: CDR1 SGHRS, CDR2 YFSETQ. The J segment lost 5 bases and the V segment lost 10 bases, leaving 8 bases of the junction unmatched. Transcripts of RNA were the source for amplifying TCR beta CDR3 regions. HTBI primers served in a first-round RT-PCR, which a second-round multiplex PCR followed. One entry per CDR3 protein, called by TCRdb with MiXCR from the multiplex PCR reads. The table has 740,000 or so distinct CDR3 sequences, roughly two fifths seen once. Clinicians diagnosed using symptoms, serum thyroxine, TRAb, thyroid ultrasound and orbital computed tomography. Note on this clonotype: Its antigen is unidentified.

The rearrangement uses TRBV5-1 and TRBJ1-4; 7 bases line up with TRBD1. The sample was peripheral blood. This sequence originates from an adult man with Graves' ophthalmopathy. CDR3 region: CAGATGRNEKLFF. The CDR3 DNA sequence: TGCGCCGGTGCGACAGGGAGGAATGAAAAACTGTTTTTT.